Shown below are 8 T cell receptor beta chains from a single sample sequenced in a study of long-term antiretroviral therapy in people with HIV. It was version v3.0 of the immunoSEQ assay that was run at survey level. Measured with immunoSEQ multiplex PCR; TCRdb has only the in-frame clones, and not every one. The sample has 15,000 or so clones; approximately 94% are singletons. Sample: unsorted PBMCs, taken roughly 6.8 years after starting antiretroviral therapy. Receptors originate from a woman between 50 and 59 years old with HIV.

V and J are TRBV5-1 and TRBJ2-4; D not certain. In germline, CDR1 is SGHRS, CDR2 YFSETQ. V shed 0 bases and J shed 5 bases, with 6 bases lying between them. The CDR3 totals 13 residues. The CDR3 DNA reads TGCGCCAGCAGCTTGGGAGCTCAAAACATTCAGTACTTC. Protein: CASSLGAQNIQYF.

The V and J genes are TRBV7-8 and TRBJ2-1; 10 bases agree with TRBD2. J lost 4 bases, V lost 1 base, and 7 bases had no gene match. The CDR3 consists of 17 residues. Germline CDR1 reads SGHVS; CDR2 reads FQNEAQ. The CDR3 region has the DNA TGTGCCAGCAGCTTAGAAGGGCCTAGCGGGAGTTACAATGAGCAGTTCTTC. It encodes CASSLEGPSGSYNEQFF.

The CDR3 protein is CAISADGNTEAFF. CDR3 sequence (DNA): TGTGCCATCAGTGCAGACGGGAACACTGAAGCTTTCTTT. The chain recombines TRBV10-3 with TRBJ1-1; D is ambiguous. V lost 4 bases, J lost 1 base, and 7 bases lay in between. The CDR3 length is 13 residues. Germline V gives CDR1 ENHRY, CDR2 SYGVKD.

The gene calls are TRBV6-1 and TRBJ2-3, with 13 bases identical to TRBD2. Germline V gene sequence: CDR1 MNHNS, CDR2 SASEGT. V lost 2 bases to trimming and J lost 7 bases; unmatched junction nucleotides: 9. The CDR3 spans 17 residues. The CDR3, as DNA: TGTGCCAGCAGTGAAATGCCTCCGGGACTAGCGGGGTATACGCAGTATTTT. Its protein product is CASSEMPPGLAGYTQYF.

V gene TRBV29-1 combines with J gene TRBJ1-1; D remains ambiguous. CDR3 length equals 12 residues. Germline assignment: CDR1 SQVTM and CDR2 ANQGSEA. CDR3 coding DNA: TGCATAGTCGACCCAGCGAACACTGAAGCTTTCTTT. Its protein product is CIVDPANTEAFF.

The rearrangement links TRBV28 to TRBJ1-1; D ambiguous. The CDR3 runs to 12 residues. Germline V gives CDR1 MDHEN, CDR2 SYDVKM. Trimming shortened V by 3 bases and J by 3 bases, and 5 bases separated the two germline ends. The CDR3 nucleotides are TGTGCCAGCAGTTTTGGGTACACTGAAGCTTTCTTT. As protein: CASSFGYTEAFF.

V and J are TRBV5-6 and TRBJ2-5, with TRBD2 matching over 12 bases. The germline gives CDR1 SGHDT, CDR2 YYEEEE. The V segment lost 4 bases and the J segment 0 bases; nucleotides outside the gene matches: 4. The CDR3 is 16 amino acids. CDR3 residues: CASSLGLAGYQETQYF. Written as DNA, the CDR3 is TGTGCCAGCAGCCTCGGACTAGCGGGGTACCAAGAGACCCAGTACTTC.

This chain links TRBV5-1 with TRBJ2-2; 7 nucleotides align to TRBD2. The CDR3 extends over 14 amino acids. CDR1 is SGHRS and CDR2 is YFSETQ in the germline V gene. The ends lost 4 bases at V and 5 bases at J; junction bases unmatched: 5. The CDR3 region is CASSARGGTGELFF. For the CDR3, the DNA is TGCGCCAGCAGCGCACGGGGAGGGACCGGGGAGCTGTTTTTT.